This is a list of T cell receptor beta chains from one sample in a study of blood T cell repertoires in COVID-19. Sequencing was performed with immunoSEQ multiplex PCR; in TCRdb, only in-frame clones are kept and a portion is missing. The sample has 110,000 to 150,000 clones, 85% seen once. Sequencing was performed on PBMCs or T cells enriched from blood (not recorded which). The receptor set was obtained from a woman aged 40 to 49 who had recovered from COVID-19. The CDR3 runs from the conserved cysteine through the conserved F or W. A D gene is named only where the DNA matches it firmly. For some rows the clone size is stated as once, few or many, or as a class when expanded; others skip it.

V gene	clone size	J gene	D gene	CDR3 protein	CDR3 DNA
TRBV28	-	TRBJ1-6	-	CASSSRGGGSYNSPLHF	TGTGCCAGCAGTTCCCGGGGAGGGGGCTCCTATAATTCACCCCTCCACTTT
TRBV14	-	TRBJ2-1	TRBD2	CASSQEASLAGYYNEQFF	TGTGCCAGCAGCCAAGAAGCGTCGCTAGCGGGGTACTACAATGAGCAGTTCTTC
TRBV7-9	-	TRBJ1-1	-	CASSLGVSYTEAFF	TGTGCCAGCAGCTTAGGAGTAAGCTACACTGAAGCTTTCTTT
TRBV12-3/TRBV12-4	-	TRBJ2-7	-	CASSISSYEQYF	TGTGCCAGCAGTATTAGCTCCTACGAGCAGTACTTC
TRBV7-2	-	TRBJ2-1	-	CASSLATASSYNEQFF	TGTGCCAGCAGCTTAGCGACAGCGAGCTCCTACAATGAGCAGTTCTTC
TRBV14	-	TRBJ1-3	-	CASSPPGIDRNTIYF	TGTGCCAGCAGCCCCCCAGGGATTGACAGAAACACCATATATTTT
TRBV2	-	TRBJ1-3	-	CASSETNGNTIYF	TGTGCCAGCAGTGAGACAAATGGAAACACCATATATTTT
TRBV7-3	-	TRBJ2-7	-	CASSHRGGEQYF	TGTGCCAGCAGCCATAGAGGGGGCGAGCAGTACTTC
TRBV5-4	-	TRBJ1-2	-	CASSAQTTEGYGYTF	TGTGCCAGCAGCGCACAGACAACGGAAGGCTATGGCTACACCTTC
TRBV19	-	TRBJ1-2	TRBD1	CASSIPRHRGVYGYTF	TGTGCCAGTAGTATACCCCGCCACAGGGGGGTTTATGGCTACACCTTC
TRBV19	-	TRBJ1-1	-	CASRRTHWNRDTEAFF	TGTGCCAGTAGAAGAACGCATTGGAACCGGGACACTGAAGCTTTCTTT
TRBV2	-	TRBJ2-3	-	CASSDRGISTDTQYF	TGTGCCAGCAGTGATCGAGGGATTAGCACAGATACGCAGTATTTT
TRBV7-9	-	TRBJ1-1	-	CASSSLEGDTEAFF	TGTGCCAGCAGCTCCCTTGAGGGGGACACTGAAGCTTTCTTT
TRBV27	-	TRBJ2-2	-	CASSPDFSVPANTGELFF	TGTGCCAGCAGCCCGGACTTCTCGGTACCCGCGAACACCGGGGAGCTGTTTTTT
TRBV4-1	-	TRBJ1-6	-	CASSQEGLNSPLHF	TGCGCCAGCAGCCAAGAGGGACTCAATTCACCCCTCCACTTT
TRBV5-6	-	TRBJ2-6	-	CASILLGDFNSGANVLTF	TGTGCCAGCATCCTACTGGGGGACTTCAACTCTGGGGCCAACGTCCTGACTTTC
TRBV30	-	TRBJ2-2	-	CAWRVVSTGELFF	TGTGCCTGGAGGGTGGTGAGCACCGGGGAGCTGTTTTTT
TRBV2	-	TRBJ2-1	-	CASQTVRGYNEQFF	TGTGCCAGTCAGACCGTTAGGGGATACAATGAGCAGTTCTTC
TRBV13	-	TRBJ1-2	-	CASWSLTTAGYGYTF	TGTGCCAGCTGGAGTTTAACGACAGCTGGGTATGGCTACACCTTC
TRBV4-2	-	TRBJ2-1	TRBD2	CASSQALAGVYNEQFF	TGTGCCAGCAGCCAAGCTCTAGCGGGGGTTTACAATGAGCAGTTCTTC
TRBV2	-	TRBJ1-1	-	CASSGVEIAEAFF	TGTGCCAGCAGCGGGGTGGAGATCGCTGAAGCTTTCTTT
TRBV5-4	-	TRBJ2-7	-	CASSLNRDKQYF	TGTGCCAGCAGCTTGAACCGAGACAAGCAGTACTTC
TRBV30	-	TRBJ1-6	-	CAWSVPGQGTNSPLHF	TGTGCCTGGAGTGTACCCGGGCAGGGGACAAATTCACCCCTCCACTTT
TRBV6-5	-	TRBJ2-7	-	CASNGGYEQYF	TGTGCCAGCAACGGGGGCTACGAGCAGTACTTC
TRBV4-1	-	TRBJ1-4	-	CASSQWGQPNEKLFF	TGCGCCAGCAGCCAGTGGGGGCAGCCCAATGAAAAACTGTTTTTT
TRBV12-5	-	TRBJ1-1	TRBD1	CASGPQTDRGRLPMNTEAFF	TGTGCTAGTGGTCCTCAAACGGACAGGGGGCGGTTGCCGATGAACACTGAAGCTTTCTTT
TRBV3-1/TRBV3-2	-	TRBJ1-4	-	CASSQGAGSGEKLFF	TGTGCCAGCAGCCAAGGGGCGGGAAGCGGTGAAAAACTGTTTTTT
TRBV4-2	-	TRBJ2-7	-	CASSQDFGAGYEQYF	TGTGCCAGCAGCCAAGATTTTGGGGCCGGCTACGAGCAGTACTTC
TRBV13	once	TRBJ1-3	TRBD1	CASSLQGSGNTIYF	TGTGCCAGCAGCCTACAGGGGTCTGGAAACACCATATATTTT
TRBV2	-	TRBJ2-1	TRBD2	CASNGGSFHTEQFF	TGTGCCAGCAATGGCGGGAGCTTCCACACTGAGCAGTTCTTC
TRBV19	few	TRBJ2-2	TRBD2	CASSTSGRNTGELFF	TGTGCCAGTAGTACTAGCGGGAGGAACACCGGGGAGCTGTTTTTT
TRBV30	-	TRBJ1-6	TRBD1	CAWSFRTGDSPLHF	TGTGCCTGGAGTTTCAGGACAGGGGATTCACCCCTCCACTTT
TRBV7-3	-	TRBJ1-5	TRBD1	CASSLDRNQPQHF	TGTGCCAGCAGCTTGGACAGGAATCAGCCCCAGCATTTT
TRBV15	-	TRBJ2-3	-	CATSRSRGRTDTQYF	TGTGCCACCAGCAGATCCAGGGGAAGGACAGATACGCAGTATTTT